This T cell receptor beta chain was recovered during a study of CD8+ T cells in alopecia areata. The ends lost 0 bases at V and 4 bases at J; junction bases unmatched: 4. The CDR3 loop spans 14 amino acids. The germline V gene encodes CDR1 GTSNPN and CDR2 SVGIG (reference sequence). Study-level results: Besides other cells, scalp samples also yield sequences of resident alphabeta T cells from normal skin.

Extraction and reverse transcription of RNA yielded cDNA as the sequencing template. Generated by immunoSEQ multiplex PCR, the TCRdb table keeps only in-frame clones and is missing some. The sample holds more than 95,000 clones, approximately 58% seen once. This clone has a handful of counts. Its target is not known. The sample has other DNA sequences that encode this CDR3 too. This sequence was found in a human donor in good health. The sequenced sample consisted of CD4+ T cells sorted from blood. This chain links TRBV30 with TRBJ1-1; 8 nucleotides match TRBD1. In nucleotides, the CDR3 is TGTGCCTGGAGTGTTAACAGGGGGGCCACTGAAGCTTTCTTT. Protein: CAWSVNRGATEAFF.